The clone carrying this T cell receptor (beta chain) showed up just a few times. The target antigen is unknown. This sample was included in a study of follicular helper T cells after annual influenza vaccination. Study as a whole: Some donors were sampled over the 2013-2014, 2014-2015 and 2015-2016 vaccinations.

Regarding time point: 2015-2016 season, 7 days after influenza vaccination. Donors with HIV/AIDS, active malignancy, immunomodulators or active illness were excluded. V lost 0 bases to trimming and J lost 8 bases, with 13 bases between them. The length of the CDR3 is 14 residues. Libraries were prepared by immunoSEQ multiplex PCR; TCRdb keeps only in-frame clonotypes and omits some of them. The repertoire has some 9,600 clones, approximately 80% of them found once; the top ten carry around 0.43%. General observations from the study: Yearly vaccinations repeatedly recalled conserved clonotypes in ICOS+CD38+ cTfh. Plasmablast frequency change correlated with clonality change in ICOS+CD38+ cTfh.

The specimen was CXCR5+ CD38- circulating T follicular helper cells from blood, collected 7 days after influenza vaccination. Indicated subset: circulating Tfh, non-naive CD4+CXCR5+PD-1+ (ICOS+CD38+ or ICOS-CD38-). This TCR came from an adult who received the influenza vaccine. The chain couples TRBV23-1 to TRBJ1-2; tentatively, D is TRBD1 (6 bases). TRBV23-1 is an ORF; its function is uncertain. The CDR3 nucleotides read TGCGCCAGCAGTCAATCAGACGAGGGGGGCGGCTACACCTTC. This codes for CASSQSDEGGGYTF.